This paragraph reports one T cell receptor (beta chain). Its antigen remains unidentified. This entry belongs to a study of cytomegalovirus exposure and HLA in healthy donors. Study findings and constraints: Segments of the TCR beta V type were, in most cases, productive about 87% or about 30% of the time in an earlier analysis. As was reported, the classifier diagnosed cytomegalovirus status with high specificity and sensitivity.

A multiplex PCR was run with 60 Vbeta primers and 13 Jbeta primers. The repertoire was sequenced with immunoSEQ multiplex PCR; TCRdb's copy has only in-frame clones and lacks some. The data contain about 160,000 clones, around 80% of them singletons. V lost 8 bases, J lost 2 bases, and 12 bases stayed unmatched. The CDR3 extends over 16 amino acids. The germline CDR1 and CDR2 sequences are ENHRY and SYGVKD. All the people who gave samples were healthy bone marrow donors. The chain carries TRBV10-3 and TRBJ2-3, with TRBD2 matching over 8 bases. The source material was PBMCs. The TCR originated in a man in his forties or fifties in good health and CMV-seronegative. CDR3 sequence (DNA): TGTGCCATCGCTCCCGAGGCGGGGGGCCCCACAGATACGCAGTATTTT. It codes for CAIAPEAGGPTDTQYF.